These T cell receptor beta chains were read from a single sample in a study of Graves' ophthalmopathy and Graves' hyperthyroidism. One entry per CDR3 protein results from TCRdb running MiXCR on the multiplex PCR reads. The sample holds fewer than 650,000 distinct CDR3 sequences, about a fifth seen once. Sequenced sample: peripheral blood. These receptors all come from a woman younger than 30 with stable Graves' hyperthyroidism. Some clones in this sample may be carry-over from other donors' samples. Both conserved end residues are part of each CDR3. A D gene is named only where the DNA matches it firmly. Expanded clones get a size class; other rows say once, few or many, or leave the size out.

D	size	V	J	DNA	CDR3
TRBD2	NA	TRBV6-1	TRBJ2-7	TGTGCCAGCAGTGAAGCGCCTAGCGGGAGCTCCTACGAGCAGTACTTC	CASSEAPSGSSYEQYF
NA	NA	TRBV29-1	TRBJ1-2	TGCAGCGTTGGTGGCTACACCTTC	CSVGGYTF
NA	many	TRBV28	TRBJ1-2	TGTGCCAGCAGTTTTGGGGACGGCGGGTATGGCTACACCTTC	CASSFGDGGYGYTF
NA	many	TRBV12-3/TRBV12-4	TRBJ1-2	TGTGCCAGCAGTTACCTAACCTATGGCTACACCTTC	CASSYLTYGYTF
NA	many	TRBV30	TRBJ1-5	TGTGCCTGGAATGGCTTTAGCAATCAGCCCCAGCATTTT	CAWNGFSNQPQHF
NA	few	TRBV4-1	TRBJ1-5	TGCGCCAGCAGCCAAGTGGGCAGACTAAATCAGCCCCAGCATTTT	CASSQVGRLNQPQHF
NA	many	TRBV20-1	TRBJ1-1	TGCAGTGCTCATCCCCCACGCGCGGTAACGAACACTGAAGCTTTCTTT	CSAHPPRAVTNTEAFF
TRBD2	many	TRBV7-2	TRBJ2-7	TGTGCCAGCAGCGGGACTAGCGGTCCCTACGAGCAGTACTTC	CASSGTSGPYEQYF
NA	many	TRBV11-2	TRBJ1-5	TGTGCCAGCAGCTTAGACGATCGATATAGCAATCAGCCCCAGCATTTT	CASSLDDRYSNQPQHF
NA	many	TRBV12-5	TRBJ1-1	TGTGCTAGTGGATTCAGGAACACTGAAGCTTTCTTT	CASGFRNTEAFF
NA	few	TRBV12-3/TRBV12-4	TRBJ1-5	TGTGCCAGCAGTTTGCACAGGGACTATCAGCCCCAGCATTTT	CASSLHRDYQPQHF
NA	few	TRBV12-3/TRBV12-4	TRBJ1-2	TGTGCCAGCAGTTCGGGATTCCTGTACTATGGCTACACCTTC	CASSSGFLYYGYTF
NA	many	TRBV6-1	TRBJ2-7	TGTGCCAGCAGTGAAATGATGATGGGGGGTCCCGGCTACGAGCAGTACTTC	CASSEMMMGGPGYEQYF
TRBD2	NA	TRBV9	TRBJ2-5	TGTGCCAGCAGCACTAGCGGGGGTGAGACCCAGTACTTC	CASSTSGGETQYF
TRBD1	many	TRBV7-2	TRBJ1-1	TGTGCCAGCAGCTCCCGACCAGATCCGACAGGGGGCATGAACACTGAAGCTTTCTTT	CASSSRPDPTGGMNTEAFF
NA	once	TRBV6-2/TRBV6-3	TRBJ1-2	TGTGCCAGCTCGGAACCGGGATCACTAGATGGCTACACCTTC	CASSEPGSLDGYTF
TRBD2	many	TRBV12-3/TRBV12-4	TRBJ2-7	TGTGCCAGCACCCCTCACCGGCGGGGGGTTTTCGAGCAGTACTTC	CASTPHRRGVFEQYF
TRBD2	few	TRBV6-1	TRBJ2-5	TGTGCCAGCAGTGAGCGGCTAGCGGGGGTGACGACCCAGTACTTC	CASSERLAGVTTQYF
NA	many	TRBV20-1	TRBJ1-6	TGCAGTGCTAGAGATGGTGGTAATTCACCCCTCCACTTT	CSARDGGNSPLHF
NA	many	TRBV28	TRBJ1-1	TGTGCCAGCAAGCAGACGGGGAACACTGAAGCTTTCTTT	CASKQTGNTEAFF
NA	many	TRBV6-1	TRBJ2-6	TGTGCCAGCAGTGAGCAGGGTTCGTTTGGGGCCAACGTCCTGACTTTC	CASSEQGSFGANVLTF
NA	NA	TRBV12-3/TRBV12-4	TRBJ2-2	TGTGCCAGCATCTTTCGGGGGGCGACCGGGGAGCTGTTTTTT	CASIFRGATGELFF
TRBD2	few	TRBV29-1	TRBJ2-7	TGCAGCGTTGGGAGTAGCGGGACCTCTGGGGAGCAGTACTTC	CSVGSSGTSGEQYF
NA	NA	TRBV6-5	TRBJ2-7	TGTGCCAGCAGTTACTTAGGTCCCGAGCAGTACTTC	CASSYLGPEQYF
NA	many	TRBV27	TRBJ2-5	TGTGCCAGCAAGGTGTCTGGGGGTTGGGGCAAAGAGACCCAGTACTTC	CASKVSGGWGKETQYF
NA	NA	TRBV7-8	TRBJ2-2	TGTGCCAGCAGTCAACAGGGAGAAGGGGAGCTGTTTTTT	CASSQQGEGELFF
NA	NA	TRBV30	TRBJ1-2	TGTGCCTGGAACGCGCTAGGCTATGGCTACACCTTC	CAWNALGYGYTF
TRBD1	many	TRBV13	TRBJ2-7	TGTGCCAGCAGCACAGACAGGGCCGAGCAGTACTTC	CASSTDRAEQYF
NA	few	TRBV7-2	TRBJ1-5	TGTGCCAGCAGCTTAACGGGGATTGCCAATCAGCCCCAGCATTTT	CASSLTGIANQPQHF
TRBD1	many	TRBV7-6	TRBJ1-6	TGTGCCAGCAGCTTAACTGACAGGGATTCACCCCTCCACTTT	CASSLTDRDSPLHF
NA	many	TRBV6-5	TRBJ2-5	TGTGCCAGCAGTCTTCTGACACAACCCCTTACGGCCCAGTACTTC	CASSLLTQPLTAQYF
TRBD2	few	TRBV30	TRBJ2-7	TGTGCCTGGAGTGGGAGGGAGGGCTCCTACGAGCAGTACTTC	CAWSGREGSYEQYF
TRBD2	NA	TRBV20-1	TRBJ2-7	TGCAGTGCTAGAGATTGGCGGGAGGGCCCCTACGAGCAGTACTTC	CSARDWREGPYEQYF
NA	many	TRBV30	TRBJ1-1	TGTGCCTGGAGTCTTCAGGGCAACACTGAAGCTTTCTTT	CAWSLQGNTEAFF
NA	few	TRBV6-2/TRBV6-3	TRBJ2-5	TGTGCCAGCACCCTTCACGGGGTACCCCAAGAGACCCAGTACTTC	CASTLHGVPQETQYF
NA	few	TRBV4-2	TRBJ2-5	TGTGCCAGCAGCCAAGGTCTCCAGGAGGGGGAGACCCAGTACTTC	CASSQGLQEGETQYF
TRBD1	many	TRBV6-5	TRBJ1-3	TGTGCCAGCAGTTCACGGACAGGGTTTGGCTCTGGAAACACCATATATTTT	CASSSRTGFGSGNTIYF